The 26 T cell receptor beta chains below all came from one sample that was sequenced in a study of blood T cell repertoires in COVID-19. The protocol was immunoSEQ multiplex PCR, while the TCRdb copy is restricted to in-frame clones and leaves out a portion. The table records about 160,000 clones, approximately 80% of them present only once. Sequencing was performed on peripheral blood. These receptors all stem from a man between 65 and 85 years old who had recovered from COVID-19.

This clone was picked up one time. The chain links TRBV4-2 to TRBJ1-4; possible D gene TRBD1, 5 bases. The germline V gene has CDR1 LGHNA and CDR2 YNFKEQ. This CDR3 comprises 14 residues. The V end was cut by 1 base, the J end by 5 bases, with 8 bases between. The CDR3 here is CASSQARGNEKLFF. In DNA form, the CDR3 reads TGTGCCAGCAGCCAAGCTCGGGGGAATGAAAAACTGTTTTTT.

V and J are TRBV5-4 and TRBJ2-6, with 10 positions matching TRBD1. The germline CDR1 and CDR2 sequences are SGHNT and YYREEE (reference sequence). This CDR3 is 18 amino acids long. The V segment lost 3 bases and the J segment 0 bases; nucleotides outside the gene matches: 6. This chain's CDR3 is CASSSRDRGPSGANVLTF. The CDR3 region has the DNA TGTGCCAGCAGCTCCCGGGACAGGGGACCCTCTGGGGCCAACGTCCTGACTTTC.

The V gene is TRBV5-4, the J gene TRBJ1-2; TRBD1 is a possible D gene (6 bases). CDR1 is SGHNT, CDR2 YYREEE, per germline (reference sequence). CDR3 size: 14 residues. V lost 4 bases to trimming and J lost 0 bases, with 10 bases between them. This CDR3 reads CASSGEGANYGYTF. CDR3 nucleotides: TGTGCCAGCAGCGGGGAGGGGGCTAACTATGGCTACACCTTC.

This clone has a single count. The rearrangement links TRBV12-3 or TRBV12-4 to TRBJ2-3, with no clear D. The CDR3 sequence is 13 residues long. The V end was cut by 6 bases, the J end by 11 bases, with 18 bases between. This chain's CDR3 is CASSPPPPVLQYF. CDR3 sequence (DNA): TGTGCCAGCAGCCCACCCCCCCCAGTGTTGCAGTATTTT.

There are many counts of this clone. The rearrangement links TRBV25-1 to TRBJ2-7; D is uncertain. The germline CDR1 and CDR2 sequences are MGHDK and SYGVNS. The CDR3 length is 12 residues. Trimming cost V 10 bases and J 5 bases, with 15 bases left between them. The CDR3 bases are TGTGCCAAGATTGGCCGGGTCCACGAGCAGTACTTC. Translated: CAKIGRVHEQYF.

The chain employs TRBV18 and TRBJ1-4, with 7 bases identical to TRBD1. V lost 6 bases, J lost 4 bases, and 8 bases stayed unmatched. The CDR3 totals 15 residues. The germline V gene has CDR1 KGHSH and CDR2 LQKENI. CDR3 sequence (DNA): TGTGCCAGCTCTCCCCAGGGACAGCGTAATGAAAAACTGTTTTTT. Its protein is CASSPQGQRNEKLFF.

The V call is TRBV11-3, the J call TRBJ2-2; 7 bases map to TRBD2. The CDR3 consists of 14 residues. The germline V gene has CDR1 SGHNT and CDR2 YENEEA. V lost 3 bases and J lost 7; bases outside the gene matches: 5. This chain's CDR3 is CASSFGGSDGELFF. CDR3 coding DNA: TGTGCCAGCAGCTTCGGCGGGAGCGACGGGGAGCTGTTTTTT.

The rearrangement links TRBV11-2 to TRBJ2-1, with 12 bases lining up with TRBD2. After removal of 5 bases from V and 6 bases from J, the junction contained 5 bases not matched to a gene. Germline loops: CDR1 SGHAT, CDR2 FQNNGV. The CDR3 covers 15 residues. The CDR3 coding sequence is TGTGCCAGCAGCCCGGGACTAGCGGGTATCAATGAGCAGTTCTTC. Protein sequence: CASSPGLAGINEQFF.

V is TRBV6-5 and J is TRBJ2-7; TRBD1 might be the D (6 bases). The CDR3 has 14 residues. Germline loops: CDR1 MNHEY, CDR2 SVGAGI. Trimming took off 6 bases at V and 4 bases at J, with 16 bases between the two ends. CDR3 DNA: TGTGCCAGCAGACTAACTACCAGGGGATACGAGCAGTACTTC. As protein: CASRLTTRGYEQYF.

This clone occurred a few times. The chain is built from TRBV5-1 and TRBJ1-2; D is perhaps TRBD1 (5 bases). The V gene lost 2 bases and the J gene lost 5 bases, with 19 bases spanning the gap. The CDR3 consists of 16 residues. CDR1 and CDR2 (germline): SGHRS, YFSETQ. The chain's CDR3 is CASSLGAAGIEYGYTF. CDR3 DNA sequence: TGCGCCAGCAGCTTAGGGGCCGCGGGGATCGAGTATGGCTACACCTTC.

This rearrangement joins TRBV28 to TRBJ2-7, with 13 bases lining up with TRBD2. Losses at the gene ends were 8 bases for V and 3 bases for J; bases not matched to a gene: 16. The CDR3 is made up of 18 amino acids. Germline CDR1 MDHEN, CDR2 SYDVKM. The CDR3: CASRPAGLAGVKGYEQYF. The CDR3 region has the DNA TGTGCCAGCCGTCCCGCCGGACTAGCGGGAGTTAAGGGCTACGAGCAGTACTTC.

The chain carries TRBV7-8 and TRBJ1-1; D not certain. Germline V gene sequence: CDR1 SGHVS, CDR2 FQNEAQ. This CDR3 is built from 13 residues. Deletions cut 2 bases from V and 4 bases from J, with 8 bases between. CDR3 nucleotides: TGTGCCAGCAGCTTAAAGGGAGGCACTGAAGCTTTCTTT. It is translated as CASSLKGGTEAFF.

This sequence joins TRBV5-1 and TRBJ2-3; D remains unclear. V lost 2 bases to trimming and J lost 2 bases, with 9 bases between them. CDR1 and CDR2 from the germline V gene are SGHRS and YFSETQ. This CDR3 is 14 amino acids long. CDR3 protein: CASSFADHTDTQYF. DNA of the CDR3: TGCGCCAGCAGCTTTGCGGATCACACAGATACGCAGTATTTT. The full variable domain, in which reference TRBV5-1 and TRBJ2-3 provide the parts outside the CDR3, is KAGVTQTPRYLIKTRGQQVTLSCSPISGHRSVSWYQQTPGQGLQFLFEYFSETQRNKGNFPGRFSGRQFSNSRSEMNVSTLELGDSALYLCASSFADHTDTQYFGPGTRLTVL.

The CDR3 region is CASSQDRVVTEAFF. The CDR3 nucleotides read TGTGCCAGCTCACAAGACAGGGTGGTGACTGAAGCTTTCTTT. This chain links TRBV18 with TRBJ1-1; TRBD1 matches at 7 bases. The V gene end was trimmed by 4 bases and the J gene end by 5 bases; junction bases not matched to a gene: 7. The CDR3 consists of 14 residues. In germline, CDR1 is KGHSH, CDR2 LQKENI.

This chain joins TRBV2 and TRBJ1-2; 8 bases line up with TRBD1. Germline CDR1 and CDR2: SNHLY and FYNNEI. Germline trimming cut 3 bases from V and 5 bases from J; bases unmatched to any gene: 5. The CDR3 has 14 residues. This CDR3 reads CASSDGQGAYGYTF. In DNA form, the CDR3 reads TGTGCCAGCAGTGATGGGCAGGGGGCTTATGGCTACACCTTC.

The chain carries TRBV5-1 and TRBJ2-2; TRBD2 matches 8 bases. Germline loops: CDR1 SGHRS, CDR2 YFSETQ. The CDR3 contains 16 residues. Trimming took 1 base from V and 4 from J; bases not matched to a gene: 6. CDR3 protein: CASSLTGGDLTGELFF. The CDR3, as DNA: TGCGCCAGCAGCTTGACGGGAGGGGACCTCACCGGGGAGCTGTTTTTT.

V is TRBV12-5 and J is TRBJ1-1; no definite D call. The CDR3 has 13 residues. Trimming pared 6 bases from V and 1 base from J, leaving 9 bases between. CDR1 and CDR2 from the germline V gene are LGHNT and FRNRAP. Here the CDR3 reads CASGLQENTEAFF. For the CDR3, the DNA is TGTGCTAGTGGCCTCCAGGAGAACACTGAAGCTTTCTTT.

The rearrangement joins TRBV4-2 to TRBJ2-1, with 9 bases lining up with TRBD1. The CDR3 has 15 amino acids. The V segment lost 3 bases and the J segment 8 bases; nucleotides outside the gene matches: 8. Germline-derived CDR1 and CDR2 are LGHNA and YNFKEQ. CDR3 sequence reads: CASSQPGQGYDEQFF. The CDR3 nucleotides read TGTGCCAGCAGCCAGCCGGGACAGGGATACGATGAGCAGTTCTTC.

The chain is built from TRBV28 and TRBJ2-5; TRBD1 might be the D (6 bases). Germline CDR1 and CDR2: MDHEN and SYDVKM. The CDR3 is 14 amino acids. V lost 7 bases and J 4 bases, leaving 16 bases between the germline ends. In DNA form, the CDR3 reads TGTGCCAGCAATCAAAGGGGGACCTTAGAGACCCAGTACTTC. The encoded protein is CASNQRGTLETQYF.

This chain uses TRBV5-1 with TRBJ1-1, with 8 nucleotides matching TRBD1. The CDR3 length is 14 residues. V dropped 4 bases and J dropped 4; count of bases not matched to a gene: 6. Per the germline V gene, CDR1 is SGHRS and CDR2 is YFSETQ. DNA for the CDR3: TGCGCCAGCAGCCGACTGGACAGGGCCACTGAAGCTTTCTTT. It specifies CASSRLDRATEAFF.

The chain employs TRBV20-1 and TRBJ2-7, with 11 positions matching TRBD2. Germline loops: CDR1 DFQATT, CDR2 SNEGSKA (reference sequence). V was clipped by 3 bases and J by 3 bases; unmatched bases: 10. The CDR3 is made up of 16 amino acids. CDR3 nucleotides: TGCAGTGCTAGTCCCTCCGGGACTAGCGGAAACTACGAGCAGTACTTC. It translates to CSASPSGTSGNYEQYF.

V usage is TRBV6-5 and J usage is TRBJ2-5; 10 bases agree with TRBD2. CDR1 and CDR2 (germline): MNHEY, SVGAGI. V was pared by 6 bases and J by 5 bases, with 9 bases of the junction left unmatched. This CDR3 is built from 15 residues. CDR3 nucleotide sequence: TGTGCCAGCAGCGCCCAGCGGGAGGGCCGGGAGACCCAGTACTTC. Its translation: CASSAQREGRETQYF.

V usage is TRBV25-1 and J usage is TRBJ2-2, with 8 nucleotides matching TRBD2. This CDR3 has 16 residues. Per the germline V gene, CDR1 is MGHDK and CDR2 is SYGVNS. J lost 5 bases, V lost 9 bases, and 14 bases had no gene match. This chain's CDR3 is CASQKPGLVITGELFF. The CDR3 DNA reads TGTGCCAGTCAAAAACCGGGACTAGTAATAACCGGGGAGCTGTTTTTT.

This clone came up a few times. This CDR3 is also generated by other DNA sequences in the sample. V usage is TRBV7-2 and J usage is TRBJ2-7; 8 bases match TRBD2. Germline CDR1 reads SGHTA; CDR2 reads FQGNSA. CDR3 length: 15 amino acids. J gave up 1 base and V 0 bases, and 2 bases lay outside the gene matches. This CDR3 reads CASSLAGTSSYEQYF. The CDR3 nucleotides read TGTGCCAGCAGCTTAGCAGGGACTAGTTCCTACGAGCAGTACTTC.

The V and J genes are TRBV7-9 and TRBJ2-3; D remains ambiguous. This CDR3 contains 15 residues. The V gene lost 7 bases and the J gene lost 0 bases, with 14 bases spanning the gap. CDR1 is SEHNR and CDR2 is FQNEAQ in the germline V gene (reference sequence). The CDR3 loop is CASTSRLESTDTQYF. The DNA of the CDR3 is TGTGCCAGCACGTCGAGACTGGAAAGCACAGATACGCAGTATTTT.

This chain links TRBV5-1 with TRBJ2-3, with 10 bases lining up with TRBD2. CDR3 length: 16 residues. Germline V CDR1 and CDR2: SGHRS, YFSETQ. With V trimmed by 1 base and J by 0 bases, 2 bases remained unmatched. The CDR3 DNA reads TGCGCCAGCAGCTTGACGACTAGCGGGAGCACAGATACGCAGTATTTT. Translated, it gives CASSLTTSGSTDTQYF.